These 26 T cell receptor beta chains came from one sample sequenced in a study of cytotoxic CD8 clonotypes in ibrutinib-treated CLL. Using immunoSEQ multiplex PCR, the repertoire was profiled, and TCRdb retains in-frame clones only, with some absent. The sample contains 15,000 to 20,000 clones, roughly two thirds of which appear only once. This sample comprised PBMCs, obtained before ibrutinib treatment. These receptors were taken from a human donor with chronic lymphocytic leukemia.

This sequence joins TRBV7-9 and TRBJ2-4, with a tentative D call TRBD1 (5 bases). Trimming stripped 3 bases from V and 2 bases from J, with 17 bases between. There are 17 residues in the CDR3. CDR1 and CDR2 from the germline V gene are SEHNR and FQNEAQ (reference sequence). The CDR3 here is CASSLLTDGRTKNIQYF. CDR3 DNA: TGTGCCAGCAGCTTGCTGACAGACGGAAGGACCAAAAACATTCAGTACTTC.

V gene TRBV6-4 combines with J gene TRBJ2-7; D gene uncertain. V was clipped by 9 bases and J by 0 bases, with 18 bases between them. This CDR3 comprises 15 residues. Germline CDR1 MRHNA, CDR2 SNTAGT. CDR3 in DNA: TGTGCCAGAATTTTGAGTCTAAAGGGCTCCTACGAGCAGTACTTC. This translates into CARILSLKGSYEQYF.

The rearrangement links TRBV11-3 to TRBJ1-2; D unresolved. Trimming pared 2 bases from V and 8 bases from J, leaving 12 bases between. Per germline, CDR1 SGHNT and CDR2 YENEEA. The CDR3 consists of 13 residues. The DNA of the CDR3 is TGTGCCAGCAGCTTACAGGCAGTCGAGGGCTACACCTTC. This codes for CASSLQAVEGYTF. Together with reference TRBV11-3 and TRBJ1-2, the CDR3 gives the full variable domain: EAGVVQSPRYKIIEKKQPVAFWCNPISGHNTLYWYLQNLGQGPELLIRYENEEAVDDSQLPKDRFSAERLKGVDSTLKIQPAELGDSAVYLCASSLQAVEGYTFGSGTRLTVV.

The count of this clone is one. The chain recombines TRBV7-9 with TRBJ1-1; possible D gene TRBD1, 6 bases. CDR1 is SEHNR, CDR2 FQNEAQ, per germline (reference sequence). This CDR3 comprises 16 residues. The germline V and J ends were trimmed by 2 bases and 5 bases, with 18 bases remaining between them. The CDR3 DNA reads as TGTGCCAGCAGCTTATTGGCAGGGGTGTGGGTTACTGAAGCTTTCTTT. It encodes CASSLLAGVWVTEAFF. Looking up the rest from reference TRBV7-9 and TRBJ1-1 gives the full variable domain: DTGVSQNPRHKITKRGQNVTFRCDPISEHNRLYWYRQTLGQGPEFLTYFQNEAQLEKSRLLSDRFSAERPKGSFSTLEIQRTEQGDSAMYLCASSLLAGVWVTEAFFGQGTRLTVV.

This clone was found a few times. The CDR3 region has the DNA TGTGCCAGCAGCGTCGACGGGACTCGTCAAAGGGAGCAGTACTTC. Translated, it gives CASSVDGTRQREQYF. The chain recombines TRBV9 with TRBJ2-7; D may be TRBD2 (6 bases). CDR1 and CDR2 (germline): SGDLS, YYNGEE. The CDR3 has 15 residues. V dropped 2 bases and J dropped 7 bases, with 19 bases sitting between them.

This chain connects TRBV7-2 to TRBJ2-1; a possible D gene is TRBD1 (6 bases). V was trimmed by 3 bases and J by 5 bases, leaving 20 bases between them. In germline, CDR1 is SGHTA, CDR2 FQGNSA. The CDR3 extends over 17 amino acids. The CDR3 loop is CASSFSPPTGHNNEQFF. DNA for the CDR3: TGTGCCAGCAGCTTCTCTCCGCCGACAGGCCACAACAATGAGCAGTTCTTC.

The chain combines TRBV6-6 with TRBJ1-4; TRBD1 is a possible D gene (5 bases). The V and J ends lost 2 bases and 0 bases respectively, with 7 bases between them. Germline CDR1 MNHNY, CDR2 SVGAGI (reference sequence). This CDR3 contains 15 residues. CDR3 in DNA: TGTGCCAGCAGTTACGACAGTGCAACTAATGAAAAACTGTTTTTT. Its translation: CASSYDSATNEKLFF.

This chain connects TRBV30 to TRBJ2-3; D might be TRBD2 (5 bases). The CDR3 consists of 13 residues. Germline CDR1 reads GTSNPN; CDR2 reads SVGIG (reference sequence). V lost 5 bases and J lost 1, with 10 bases in between. The CDR3 is CAWGLPGTDTQYF. CDR3 nucleotides: TGTGCCTGGGGACTCCCTGGCACAGATACGCAGTATTTT.

This chain uses TRBV11-1 with TRBJ1-6, with no clear D. The CDR3 has 13 amino acids. Germline assignment: CDR1 SGHAT and CDR2 FQDESV (reference sequence). Trimming took off 5 bases at V and 14 bases at J, with 16 bases between the two ends. The chain's CDR3 is CASSPGRAAALHF. In nucleotides, the CDR3 is TGTGCCAGCAGCCCCGGGAGGGCCGCCGCCCTCCACTTT.

The chain links TRBV6-6 to TRBJ2-1, with 8 bases matching TRBD1. This CDR3 has 15 residues. The V gene's germline CDR1 is MNHNY and CDR2 SVGAGI (reference sequence). J lost 12 bases, V lost 6 bases, and 16 bases had no gene match. The CDR3 here is CASRPRGQETRGQFF. The DNA for the CDR3 is TGTGCCAGCAGACCCCGGGGACAGGAGACTAGGGGGCAGTTCTTC.

The chain uses TRBV7-8 and TRBJ2-7; D is uncertain. Germline V gene lookup returns CDR1 SGHVS and CDR2 FQNEAQ. V shed 1 base and J shed 0 bases, with 10 bases lying between them. The CDR3 covers 15 residues. The CDR3 DNA reads as TGTGCCAGCAGCTTAGGAACCGGTAGCTCCTACGAGCAGTACTTC. Its protein is CASSLGTGSSYEQYF.

V usage is TRBV4-1 and J usage is TRBJ2-5, with TRBD2 matching over 10 bases. Germline V CDR1 and CDR2: MGHRA, YSYEKL. V dropped 5 bases and J dropped 1; count of bases not matched to a gene: 4. The CDR3 runs to 15 residues. The CDR3: CASSIAGGLQETQYF. Here the CDR3 DNA reads TGCGCCAGCAGCATAGCGGGGGGCCTCCAAGAGACCCAGTACTTC.

The J gene is TRBJ2-7, the V gene TRBV7-9; D gene uncertain. Trimming took off 4 bases at V and 2 bases at J, with 0 bases between the two ends. The CDR3 contains 10 residues. Germline V gives CDR1 SEHNR, CDR2 FQNEAQ (reference sequence). The CDR3 loop is CASSSYEQYF. CDR3 DNA sequence: TGTGCCAGCAGCTCCTACGAGCAGTACTTC.

This clone was seen a handful of times. The chain links TRBV2 to TRBJ2-5; TRBD1 is a possible D gene (5 bases). The CDR3 extends over 12 amino acids. Germline CDR1 and CDR2: SNHLY and FYNNEI. The ends were cut back, 7 bases at V and 5 bases at J, with 11 bases in the middle. CDR3 protein: CASNKAGETQYF. The CDR3 DNA reads as TGTGCCAGCAATAAGGCAGGGGAGACCCAGTACTTC.

The chain joins TRBV9 to TRBJ2-3; 13 bases agree with TRBD2. Trimming took 0 bases from V and 1 from J; bases not matched to a gene: 2. Germline CDR1 and CDR2: SGDLS and YYNGEE. The CDR3 totals 17 residues. The CDR3 is CASSVVGLAGGTDTQYF. CDR3 bases: TGTGCCAGCAGCGTAGTAGGACTAGCGGGGGGCACAGATACGCAGTATTTT.

The chain combines TRBV27 with TRBJ2-7, with 8 positions matching TRBD1. This CDR3 has 17 amino acids. The germline gives CDR1 MNHEY, CDR2 SMNVEV (reference sequence). V trimming: 0 bases; J trimming: 2 bases; junction bases outside the gene matches: 9. The CDR3 spells CASSLSGDRYPPYEQYF. The DNA of the CDR3 is TGTGCCAGCAGTTTATCGGGGGACAGGTACCCTCCCTACGAGCAGTACTTC.

In nucleotides, the CDR3 is TGTGCCACCTTAGAGGCTAGCGGGGGCCCAGATACGCAGTATTTT. Protein product: CATLEASGGPDTQYF. The chain links TRBV6-1 to TRBJ2-3; 10 nucleotides align to TRBD2. CDR1 MNHNS and CDR2 SASEGT come from the germline V gene. This CDR3 has 15 residues. Trimming removed 10 bases from V and 4 bases from J; junction bases left unmatched: 11.

This clone showed up just a few times. The V gene is TRBV11-3, the J gene TRBJ2-2, with 7 positions matching TRBD2. This CDR3 spans 15 amino acids. CDR1 is SGHNT, CDR2 YENEEA, per germline. V trimming: 9 bases; J trimming: 5 bases; junction bases outside the gene matches: 12. The CDR3 loop is CASSQASGGTGELFF. CDR3 coding DNA: TGTGCCAGTTCCCAAGCTAGCGGAGGGACCGGGGAGCTGTTTTTT.

A single count supports this clone. This chain links TRBV15 with TRBJ2-3; D possibly corresponds to TRBD2 (6 bases). Per germline, CDR1 LNHNV and CDR2 YYDKDF (reference sequence). The CDR3 has 15 residues. Trimming removed 3 bases from V and 3 bases from J, with 13 bases in between. The chain's CDR3 is CATSSAGKVTDTQYF. CDR3 bases: TGTGCCACCAGCAGTGCGGGGAAAGTTACAGATACGCAGTATTTT.

The gene calls are TRBV5-5 and TRBJ2-2; unclear D gene. V lost 2 bases to trimming and J lost 6 bases, with 11 bases between them. The V gene's germline CDR1 is SGHKS and CDR2 YYEKEE (reference sequence). This CDR3 has 14 amino acids. The CDR3 reads CASSLARMAGELFF. Here the CDR3 DNA reads TGTGCCAGCAGCTTAGCTCGAATGGCCGGGGAGCTGTTTTTT.

The chain is built from TRBV30 and TRBJ1-3; no clear D gene. The CDR3 consists of 16 residues. Germline V gene data show CDR1 as GTSNPN and CDR2 as SVGIG (reference sequence). The V and J ends lost 3 bases and 0 bases respectively, with 15 bases between them. CDR3 residues: CAWRGFGESSGNTIYF. The CDR3 DNA sequence: TGTGCCTGGAGGGGTTTTGGCGAGAGCTCTGGAAACACCATATATTTT.

This sequence joins TRBV4-3 and TRBJ2-5; possibly TRBD1 or TRBD2 for D (5 bases each). Trimming cost V 1 base and J 5 bases, with 17 bases left between them. Germline assignment: CDR1 LGHNA and CDR2 YSLEER. CDR3 size: 16 residues. The CDR3 bases are TGCGCCAGCAGCCAAGTATCGGGTAGGGGCGGGGAGACCCAGTACTTC. Protein: CASSQVSGRGGETQYF.

This chain joins TRBV18 and TRBJ1-1; D call uncertain. CDR3 length: 14 residues. Trimming removed 2 bases from V and 3 bases from J, with 10 bases in between. CDR1 is KGHSH, CDR2 LQKENI, per germline. The CDR3 bases are TGTGCCAGCTCACCAGGCCAGAGCGACACTGAAGCTTTCTTT. Protein product: CASSPGQSDTEAFF.

The gene calls are TRBV18 and TRBJ1-1; TRBD1 might be the D (5 bases). V was clipped by 6 bases and J by 6 bases, with 14 bases between them. This CDR3 spans 13 amino acids. Per the germline V gene, CDR1 is KGHSH and CDR2 is LQKENI. The CDR3, as DNA: TGTGCCAGCTCCCCTATCCAGACAGCTGAAGCTTTCTTT. Translation gives CASSPIQTAEAFF.

The chain is built from TRBV28 and TRBJ1-1; 7 bases map to TRBD1. Trimming cost V 6 bases and J 7 bases; bases outside gene matches: 11. The CDR3 has 14 residues. CDR1 and CDR2 (germline): MDHEN, SYDVKM. The DNA for the CDR3 is TGTGCCAGCAGATTCGGAGACAGGGACCGTGAAGCTTTCTTT. Protein product: CASRFGDRDREAFF.

The V call is TRBV5-4, the J call TRBJ2-5; a possible D gene is TRBD1 (6 bases). V was trimmed by 5 bases and J by 4 bases, leaving 18 bases between them. The CDR3 has 15 residues. Germline V gene data show CDR1 as SGHNT and CDR2 as YYREEE (reference sequence). The CDR3 is CASRPQGLGGETQYF. The CDR3 coding sequence is TGTGCCAGCAGGCCACAGGGCTTAGGTGGAGAGACCCAGTACTTC.